These 3 T cell receptor beta chains came from one sample sequenced in a study of blood T cell repertoires in COVID-19. The assay was immunoSEQ multiplex PCR, and TCRdb's table has in-frame clones only and misses some. Seen here are 30,000 or so clones, under 90% observed once, and the top ten hold approximately 3.5%. What was sequenced was peripheral blood. These receptors were collected from a man over 45 with acute or convalescent COVID-19.

V and J are TRBV5-1 and TRBJ2-2; 9 positions agree with TRBD1. CDR3 length: 16 residues. The J segment lost 6 bases and the V segment lost 4 bases, leaving 10 bases of the junction unmatched. The germline CDR1 and CDR2 sequences are SGHRS and YFSETQ. The CDR3 reads CASSLEGQGWAGELFF. The CDR3 DNA reads TGCGCCAGCAGCCTGGAAGGACAGGGGTGGGCCGGGGAGCTGTTTTTT. Looking up the rest from reference TRBV5-1 and TRBJ2-2 gives the full variable domain: KAGVTQTPRYLIKTRGQQVTLSCSPISGHRSVSWYQQTPGQGLQFLFEYFSETQRNKGNFPGRFSGRQFSNSRSEMNVSTLELGDSALYLCASSLEGQGWAGELFFGEGSRLTVL.

The chain uses TRBV2 and TRBJ1-5, with D uncertain. CDR1 is SNHLY and CDR2 is FYNNEI in the germline V gene. V was clipped by 4 bases and J by 6 bases, with 7 bases between them. The CDR3 covers 12 residues. CDR3: CASSAHGQPQHF. CDR3 DNA: TGTGCCAGCAGTGCCCACGGTCAGCCCCAGCATTTT.

The V gene is TRBV6-5, the J gene TRBJ2-5, with 11 nucleotides matching TRBD1. The V gene's germline CDR1 is MNHEY and CDR2 SVGAGI. V shed 5 bases and J 5 bases; nucleotides not matched to a gene: 4. The length of the CDR3 is 14 residues. The CDR3 bases are TGTGCCAGCAGTAGGACAGGGGGCGGGGAGACCCAGTACTTC. It specifies CASSRTGGGETQYF.